The clone carrying this TCR beta chain was counted once. The data were obtained in a study of blood T cell repertoires in COVID-19. Study details: Whether acute or convalescent, the COVID-19 samples came from the United States, Italy and Spain. PBMCs, B-cell-depleted T cells, or T cells were the source of the cDNA or gDNA that made up the material.

Produced via immunoSEQ multiplex PCR; TCRdb's table is partial and in-frame only. The sample carries 20,000 or so clones, 70% to 90% recorded once. V dropped 1 base and J dropped 3; count of bases not matched to a gene: 8. Germline loops: CDR1 KGHSH, CDR2 LQKENI. The CDR3 has 16 residues. The source material was peripheral blood. This receptor was taken from a human donor with active COVID-19. The donor label of this sample is uncertain. The chain is built from TRBV18 and TRBJ1-1, with 7 bases aligning to TRBD1. The CDR3 reads CASSPQATGADTEAFF. CDR3 DNA: TGTGCCAGCTCACCACAGGCCACAGGGGCTGACACTGAAGCTTTCTTT.